This TCR beta chain stems from a study of blood T cells in healthy people across ages. The people who gave samples were healthy Caucasians from Russia, aged roughly 6 to 90. The authors ran a second PCR of 7 to 11 cycles using a sample-barcoded 5' primer and a J-beta primer mix. Each cDNA molecule received a tag from a template-switch adaptor that had 12 random nucleotides. TCRdb called the 5' RACE reads again in MiXCR, with one record for every CDR3 protein. The repertoire has about 580,000 distinct CDR3 sequences, around 48% of them found once; the top ten carry around 24%. This clonotype was observed many times. V dropped 5 bases and J dropped 3; count of bases not matched to a gene: 2. The length of the CDR3 is 14 residues. Germline V gene lookup returns CDR1 MNHEY and CDR2 SVGAGI.

The V call is TRBV6-5, the J call TRBJ2-2; TRBD1 matches 8 bases. The sample comprised blood. The receptor was isolated from a man older than 75 in good health. As DNA, the CDR3 is TGTGCCAGCAGTAGGACAGGGTACACCGGGGAGCTGTTTTTT. As protein: CASSRTGYTGELFF.